The 21 T cell receptor beta chains presented below share a single source sample, sequenced in a study of cytomegalovirus exposure and HLA in healthy donors. 13 Jbeta primers and 60 Vbeta primers were used for the PCR. Measured with immunoSEQ multiplex PCR; TCRdb has only the in-frame clones, and not every one. Found here are about 230,000 clones, approximately 82% of them singletons; the top ten hold about 0.58%. Sequenced: PBMCs. Source of these receptors: a woman in her thirties or forties in good health and CMV-seronegative.

This clone has more than one count but fewer than ten. The chain carries TRBV13 and TRBJ1-3; D gene uncertain. V was cut by 1 base and J by 3 bases, with 13 bases left in between. The germline CDR1 and CDR2 sequences are PRHDT and FYEKMQ (reference sequence). This CDR3 comprises 16 residues. CDR3 sequence reads: CASSLDVNTYGNTIYF. The CDR3 DNA sequence: TGTGCCAGCAGCTTAGATGTCAATACCTATGGAAACACCATATATTTT.

CDR3 loop: CASSPARGQTGGGSGANVLTF. CDR3 nucleotide sequence: TGTGCCAGCAGCCCCGCTAGGGGACAGACCGGGGGTGGATCTGGGGCCAACGTCCTGACTTTC. The chain combines TRBV4-2 with TRBJ2-6, with D possibly TRBD1 on 7 matching bases. V was shortened by 4 bases and J by 1 base, with 26 bases between the two germline ends. Germline lookup yields CDR1 LGHNA and CDR2 YNFKEQ. The length of the CDR3 is 21 residues.

The chain joins TRBV7-2 to TRBJ1-1; no clear D gene. The CDR3 totals 15 residues. Deletions cut 5 bases from V and 8 bases from J, with 21 bases between. Per germline, CDR1 SGHTA and CDR2 FQGNSA. In DNA form, the CDR3 reads TGTGCCAGCAGCGCCAATTATTCCGGGAGTTGGGAAGCTTTCTTT. Encoded protein: CASSANYSGSWEAFF.

This clone is a singleton in its sample. This chain joins TRBV13 and TRBJ1-4; D ambiguous. V was cut by 5 bases and J by 8 bases, with 9 bases left in between. There are 12 residues in the CDR3. The germline CDR1 and CDR2 sequences are PRHDT and FYEKMQ (reference sequence). The CDR3 coding sequence is TGTGCCAGCAGCCGCGGGCCCGAAAAACTGTTTTTT. Protein sequence: CASSRGPEKLFF.

The rearrangement joins TRBV7-3 to TRBJ2-2, with 9 positions matching TRBD2. V lost 3 bases and J lost 7; bases outside the gene matches: 6. CDR3 length: 15 amino acids. Germline V gene data show CDR1 as SGHTA and CDR2 as FQGTGA. The CDR3 here is CASSFGRGGSGELFF. CDR3 nucleotide sequence: TGTGCCAGCAGCTTCGGGCGGGGGGGCAGCGGGGAGCTGTTTTTT.

The chain combines TRBV6-5 with TRBJ2-5; a possible D gene is TRBD2 (6 bases). Germline V gives CDR1 MNHEY, CDR2 SVGAGI. Trimming removed 4 bases from V and 2 bases from J, with 11 bases in between. CDR3 length: 14 amino acids. The CDR3 region is CASSFAGLQETQYF. The CDR3 nucleotides read TGTGCCAGCAGTTTCGCGGGGCTACAAGAGACCCAGTACTTC.

V usage is TRBV7-2 and J usage is TRBJ2-1; tentative D call: TRBD1 (5 bases). Germline V gene data show CDR1 as SGHTA and CDR2 as FQGNSA. CDR3 length: 14 amino acids. Trimming removed 2 bases from V and 9 bases from J, with 14 bases in between. This CDR3 is CASSLSRPQGEQFF. CDR3 nucleotides: TGTGCCAGCAGCTTATCTCGACCCCAGGGTGAGCAGTTCTTC.

The chain is built from TRBV11-2 and TRBJ2-1, with a tentative D call TRBD2 (6 bases). Germline lookup yields CDR1 SGHAT and CDR2 FQNNGV. The CDR3 has 12 amino acids. V was trimmed by 5 bases and J by 8 bases, leaving 10 bases between them. The CDR3 protein is CASSPGGDEQFF. The CDR3 nucleotides are TGTGCCAGCAGCCCCGGGGGAGATGAGCAGTTCTTC.

V is TRBV7-6 and J is TRBJ2-3; TRBD1 agrees at 7 bases. The germline V gene has CDR1 SGHVS and CDR2 FNYEAQ. V lost 5 bases to trimming and J lost 0 bases; unmatched junction nucleotides: 11. The CDR3 runs 17 residues. DNA of the CDR3: TGTGCCAGCAGCGCCCGACAGGGACCGATTAGCACAGATACGCAGTATTTT. It yields the protein CASSARQGPISTDTQYF.

The J gene is TRBJ2-4, the V gene TRBV19, with TRBD2 identical over 12 bases. Germline lookup yields CDR1 LNHDA and CDR2 SQIVND (reference sequence). This CDR3 comprises 16 residues. Trimming took 6 bases from V and 1 from J; bases not matched to a gene: 4. In DNA form, the CDR3 reads TGTGCCAGTAGCCTAGCGGGGGGGACGGCCAAAAACATTCAGTACTTC. It is translated as CASSLAGGTAKNIQYF.

In regard to this clone: The junction departs from the called germline gene at one end, perhaps through a read error. This sequence joins TRBV7-9 and TRBJ2-3, with D possibly matching TRBD1 (6 bases). Germline values: CDR1 SEHNR, CDR2 FQNEAQ (reference sequence). The CDR3 has 16 amino acids. The DNA for the CDR3 is TGTTCCAGCAGCCCCCACAGGGTTCGCGAGGAAGATACGCAGTATTTT. Translated: CSSSPHRVREEDTQYF.

This chain uses TRBV4-1 with TRBJ2-2; 7 nucleotides match TRBD1. The CDR3 totals 16 residues. Looked up from germline, CDR1 is MGHRA and CDR2 is YSYEKL. The V segment lost 0 bases and the J segment 6 bases; nucleotides outside the gene matches: 7. Here the CDR3 DNA reads TGCGCCAGCAGCCAAGACGACAGGGCGAGGGCCGGGGAGCTGTTTTTT. This sequence encodes CASSQDDRARAGELFF.

This chain joins TRBV7-9 and TRBJ1-3, with D uncertain. The V and J ends lost 5 bases and 4 bases respectively, with 15 bases between them. This CDR3 is 15 amino acids long. Germline loops: CDR1 SEHNR, CDR2 FQNEAQ (reference sequence). The CDR3 DNA follows: TGTGCCAGCAGCAGCGGGTCGATCGGGGGAAACACCATATATTTT. Protein: CASSSGSIGGNTIYF.

The chain links TRBV4-2 to TRBJ2-2; a possible D gene is TRBD1 (6 bases). In germline, CDR1 is LGHNA, CDR2 YNFKEQ. The CDR3 is 16 residues long. Trimming shortened V by 0 bases and J by 0 bases, and 8 bases separated the two germline ends. CDR3 loop: CASSQDGTTNTGELFF. DNA for the CDR3: TGTGCCAGCAGCCAAGATGGGACAACGAACACCGGGGAGCTGTTTTTT.

This clone was picked up one time. V gene TRBV5-1 combines with J gene TRBJ2-5; D ambiguous. Per germline, CDR1 SGHRS and CDR2 YFSETQ. The CDR3 is made up of 12 amino acids. The V and J ends lost 3 bases and 1 base respectively, with 4 bases between them. In nucleotides, the CDR3 is TGCGCCAGCAGCTCGGGCCAAGAGACCCAGTACTTC. Its protein is CASSSGQETQYF. The full variable domain, rest sourced from reference TRBV5-1 and TRBJ2-5, is KAGVTQTPRYLIKTRGQQVTLSCSPISGHRSVSWYQQTPGQGLQFLFEYFSETQRNKGNFPGRFSGRQFSNSRSEMNVSTLELGDSALYLCASSSGQETQYFGPGTRLLVL.

This clone appeared a few times. This chain links TRBV29-1 with TRBJ2-6, with unresolved D. Germline V lookup: CDR1 SQVTM, CDR2 ANQGSEA. V lost 6 bases to trimming and J lost 0 bases, with 9 bases between them. This CDR3 is built from 14 residues. The CDR3 bases are TGCAGCGTCCAGACACACTCTGGGGCCAACGTCCTGACTTTC. Translated, it gives CSVQTHSGANVLTF.

In its sample, this clone was seen a few times. The gene calls are TRBV28 and TRBJ1-1; 9 bases are shared with TRBD1. J lost 11 bases, V lost 6 bases, and 4 bases had no gene match. CDR3 size: 11 residues. The germline V gene encodes CDR1 MDHEN and CDR2 SYDVKM. CDR3 amino acids: CASSIQGAAFF. In nucleotides, the CDR3 is TGTGCCAGCAGCATACAGGGGGCGGCTTTCTTT. Together with reference TRBV28 and TRBJ1-1, the CDR3 gives the full variable domain: DVKVTQSSRYLVKRTGEKVFLECVQDMDHENMFWYRQDPGLGLRLIYFSYDVKMKEKGDIPEGYSVSREKKERFSLILESASTNQTSMYLCASSIQGAAFFGQGTRLTVV.

Concerning this clone: The junction differs from germline at one of its ends, possibly a read error. The sample has other DNA sequences that encode this CDR3 too. The rearrangement uses TRBV5-1 and TRBJ2-3; 7 nucleotides align to TRBD2. The CDR3 is made up of 16 amino acids. Germline CDR1 SGHRS, CDR2 YFSETQ. The CDR3 sequence: CASSHYHGGSTDTQYF. The CDR3 DNA follows: TGCGCCAGCAGCCATTACCACGGGGGGAGCACAGACACGCAGTATTTT. The full variable domain, its missing parts supplied by reference TRBV5-1 and TRBJ2-3, is KAGVTQTPRYLIKTRGQQVTLSCSPISGHRSVSWYQQTPGQGLQFLFEYFSETQRNKGNFPGRFSGRQFSNSRSEMNVSTLELGDSALYLCASSHYHGGSTDTQYFGPGTRLTVL.

This chain uses TRBV9 with TRBJ2-2, with D maybe TRBD1 (5 bases). V was clipped by 0 bases and J by 4 bases, with 19 bases between them. Germline V gene lookup returns CDR1 SGDLS and CDR2 YYNGEE. The CDR3 is 18 residues long. DNA for the CDR3: TGTGCCAGCAGCGTAGGACGGACAAGGAAAGACTTCACCGGGGAGCTGTTTTTT. Protein product: CASSVGRTRKDFTGELFF. Full variable domain (outside the CDR3, taken from reference TRBV9 and TRBJ2-2): DSGVTQTPKHLITATGQRVTLRCSPRSGDLSVYWYQQSLDQGLQFLIQYYNGEERAKGNILERFSAQQFPDLHSELNLSSLELGDSALYFCASSVGRTRKDFTGELFFGEGSRLTVL.

V usage is TRBV7-8 and J usage is TRBJ2-5; 8 bases match TRBD1. The V segment lost 4 bases and the J segment 5 bases; nucleotides outside the gene matches: 9. Per the germline V gene, CDR1 is SGHVS and CDR2 is FQNEAQ. The CDR3 has 15 amino acids. CDR3 protein: CASSSRQGSPETQYF. The CDR3 DNA is TGTGCCAGCAGCTCCCGACAGGGGAGTCCGGAGACCCAGTACTTC.

The V gene is TRBV4-1, the J gene TRBJ2-7; TRBD1 might be the D (5 bases). The CDR3 covers 15 residues. Trimming took 4 bases from V and 0 from J, leaving 13 bases between them. Germline V CDR1 and CDR2: MGHRA, YSYEKL. CDR3 nucleotide sequence: TGCGCCAGCAGCCCATTAGGGGCCTTCTCCTACGAGCAGTACTTC. The encoded protein is CASSPLGAFSYEQYF.